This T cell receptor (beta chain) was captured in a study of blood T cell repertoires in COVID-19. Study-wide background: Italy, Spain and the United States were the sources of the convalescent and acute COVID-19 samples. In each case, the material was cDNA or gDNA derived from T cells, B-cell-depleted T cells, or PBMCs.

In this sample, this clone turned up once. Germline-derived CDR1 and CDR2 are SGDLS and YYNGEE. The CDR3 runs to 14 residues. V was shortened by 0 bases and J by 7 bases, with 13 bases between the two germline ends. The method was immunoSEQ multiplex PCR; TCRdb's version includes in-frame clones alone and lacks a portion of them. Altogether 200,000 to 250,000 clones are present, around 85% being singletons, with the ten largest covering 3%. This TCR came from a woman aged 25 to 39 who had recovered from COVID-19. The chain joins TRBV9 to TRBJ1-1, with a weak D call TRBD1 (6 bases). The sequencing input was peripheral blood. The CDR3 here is CASSVDLGADEAFF. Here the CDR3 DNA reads TGTGCCAGCAGCGTAGATCTGGGGGCGGATGAAGCTTTCTTT.